The 9 T cell receptor beta chains given below trace back to one sample, sequenced in a study of naive and memory T cell subsets. Both TRBC1 and TRBC2 were covered by a beta constant-region primer of two equimolar oligonucleotides. Four rounds of PCR amplified the ligated cDNA using nested alpha and beta constant-region primers plus SP2. A single record per CDR3 protein comes from TCRdb applying MiXCR to the UMI-ligation and nested PCR reads. The sample consists of 120,000 or so distinct CDR3 sequences, roughly 36% of them appearing once. Specimen: central memory CD4+ T cells from blood. Receptors originate from a human donor in good health.

Only a few counts were recorded for this clonotype. The gene calls are TRBV15 and TRBJ2-7; D is perhaps TRBD1 (5 bases). CDR1 is LNHNV and CDR2 is YYDKDF in the germline V gene (reference sequence). The CDR3 spans 14 residues. The V end was cut by 0 bases, the J end by 9 bases, with 15 bases between. The CDR3: CATSREQVGHGQYF. In DNA, the CDR3 is TGTGCCACCAGCAGAGAACAGGTGGGGCATGGGCAGTACTTC.

The rearrangement joins TRBV4-2 to TRBJ2-5, with 7 positions matching TRBD2. The germline CDR1 and CDR2 sequences are LGHNA and YNFKEQ. V shed 1 base and J 4 bases; nucleotides not matched to a gene: 9. CDR3 length: 16 residues. CDR3 DNA: TGTGCCAGCAGCCAAGTCTCCTCGGCTAGCGGAGAGACCCAGTACTTC. It yields the protein CASSQVSSASGETQYF.

This clonotype was seen only a few times. The gene calls are TRBV14 and TRBJ1-2; tentative D call: TRBD1 (5 bases). The V gene's germline CDR1 is SGHDN and CDR2 FVKESK. V was shortened by 5 bases and J by 2 bases, with 12 bases between the two germline ends. CDR3 size: 14 residues. CDR3 amino acids: CASSSHAGNYGYTF. The DNA of the CDR3 is TGTGCCAGCAGCTCTCACGCAGGGAACTATGGCTACACCTTC. The entire variable domain, with the rest obtained from reference TRBV14 and TRBJ1-2, is as follows: EAGVTQFPSHSVIEKGQTVTLRCDPISGHDNLYWYRRVMGKEIKFLLHFVKESKQDESGMPNNRFLAERTGGTYSTLKVQPAELEDSGVYFCASSSHAGNYGYTFGSGTRLTVV.

The chain is built from TRBV18 and TRBJ1-4; D gene uncertain. With 3 bases removed from V and 0 bases from J, the gap between germline ends came to 11 bases. This CDR3 spans 16 amino acids. Per germline, CDR1 KGHSH and CDR2 LQKENI. This CDR3 is CASSPASRSTNEKLFF. The CDR3, as DNA: TGTGCCAGCTCACCCGCCTCACGGTCAACTAATGAAAAACTGTTTTTT.

This clonotype was seen a handful of times. The chain joins TRBV19 to TRBJ1-1, with 8 bases lining up with TRBD1. With 4 bases clipped from V and 6 bases from J, the junction kept 4 bases outside the gene matches. The CDR3 has 13 residues. Germline V gene lookup returns CDR1 LNHDA and CDR2 SQIVND (reference sequence). The CDR3 sequence is CASSTLTGAEAFF. The CDR3 DNA follows: TGTGCCAGTAGTACCCTGACAGGGGCTGAAGCTTTCTTT.

J is TRBJ2-3 and V is TRBV5-1; possible D gene TRBD2, 6 bases. Germline-derived CDR1 and CDR2 are SGHRS and YFSETQ. The CDR3 runs 15 residues. Trimming took 4 bases from V and 0 from J, leaving 12 bases between them. CDR3 bases: TGCGCCAGCAGCCAAACCGGGACTAGCACAGATACGCAGTATTTT. Translated: CASSQTGTSTDTQYF.

This chain joins TRBV9 and TRBJ2-7; no clear D. Germline-derived CDR1 and CDR2 are SGDLS and YYNGEE. V was cut by 5 bases and J by 4 bases, with 13 bases left in between. The CDR3 is 13 amino acids. The CDR3 sequence: CASRDTECYEQYF. The CDR3 nucleotides are TGTGCCAGCAGAGACACGGAGTGTTACGAGCAGTACTTC.

The CDR3 nucleotides read TGTGCCAGCAGTTTGTACGGGGGTATTCTAGCGGTGAACGGGGCAGATACGCAGTATTTT. The encoded protein is CASSLYGGILAVNGADTQYF. This chain joins TRBV12-3 or TRBV12-4 and TRBJ2-3, with TRBD2 matching 7 bases. V trimming: 3 bases; J trimming: 4 bases; junction bases outside the gene matches: 22. The CDR3 consists of 20 residues.

In this sample, this clonotype turned up a few times. V and J are TRBV30 and TRBJ1-5; D unclear. The germline CDR1 and CDR2 sequences are GTSNPN and SVGIG (reference sequence). The CDR3 runs to 14 residues. V was pared by 2 bases and J by 2 bases, with 10 bases between. CDR3: CAWSLGKGNQPQHF. The CDR3 region has the DNA TGTGCCTGGAGTTTAGGGAAGGGCAATCAGCCCCAGCATTTT.